This T cell receptor beta chain was found in a study of T cell repertoires in cytomegalovirus infection. Whole-study context: Matching HLA type, along with CMV infection, was indicated by public TCR beta signatures.

In its sample, this clonotype was seen many times. Its matching antigen is unknown. Findings and caveats of the study: Accumulated public TCR beta family frequency recognized individuals carrying CMV together with the relevant HLA.

Using its own MiXCR run on the reads, TCRdb lists one record per CDR3 protein. The sample carries approximately 250,000 distinct CDR3 sequences, 9% to 15% recorded once. The CDR3 consists of 13 residues. V trimming: 8 bases; J trimming: 6 bases; junction bases outside the gene matches: 7. Germline V gene data show CDR1 as SGHTA and CDR2 as FQGNSA. Material: PBMCs. The TCR was taken from a human donor in good health (CMV status not recorded). Some clones in this sample may be carry-over from other donors' samples. The chain has TRBV7-2 and TRBJ2-7; 10 bases map to TRBD1. The CDR3, as DNA: TGTGCCAGCTCAGACAGGGGGCAAGGCGAGCAGTACTTC. Protein sequence: CASSDRGQGEQYF.